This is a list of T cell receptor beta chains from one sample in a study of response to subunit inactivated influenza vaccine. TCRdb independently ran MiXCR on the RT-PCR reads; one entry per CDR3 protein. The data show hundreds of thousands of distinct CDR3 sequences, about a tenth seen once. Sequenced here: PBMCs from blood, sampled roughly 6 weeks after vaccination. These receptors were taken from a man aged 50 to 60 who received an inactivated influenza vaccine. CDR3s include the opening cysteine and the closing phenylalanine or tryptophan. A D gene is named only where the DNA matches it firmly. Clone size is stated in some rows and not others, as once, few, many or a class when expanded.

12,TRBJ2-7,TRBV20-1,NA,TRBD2,CSAGVGGVEQYF,TGCAGTGCGGGGGTGGGAGGGGTAGAGCAGTACTTC
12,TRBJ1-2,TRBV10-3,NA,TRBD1,CAIRGTGDGYTF,TGTGCCATCAGGGGGACAGGGGATGGCTACACCTTC
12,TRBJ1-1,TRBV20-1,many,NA,CSAPLEGTEAFF,TGCAGTGCCCCGTTGGAGGGCACTGAAGCTTTCTTT
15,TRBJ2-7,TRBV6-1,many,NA,CASQTGSGLKREQYF,TGTGCCAGCCAAACAGGTTCCGGTTTAAAAAGGGAGCAGTACTTC
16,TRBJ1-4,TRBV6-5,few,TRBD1,CASSYYRGQGEEKLFF,TGTGCCAGCAGTTATTACCGGGGACAGGGGGAAGAAAAACTGTTTTTT
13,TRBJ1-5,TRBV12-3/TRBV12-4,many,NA,CASSWSRALAQHF,TGTGCCAGCAGTTGGTCCCGAGCCTTGGCCCAGCATTTT
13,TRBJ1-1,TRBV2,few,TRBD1,CASKGQGATQAFF,TGTGCCAGCAAGGGACAGGGGGCGACCCAAGCTTTCTTT
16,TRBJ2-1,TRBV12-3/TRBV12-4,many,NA,CASSDLGGSSYNEQFF,TGTGCCAGCAGTGATCTTGGCGGAAGCTCCTACAATGAGCAGTTCTTC
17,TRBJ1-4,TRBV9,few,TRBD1,CASSSVPGQGGDEKLFF,TGTGCCAGCAGCTCCGTCCCGGGACAGGGGGGAGATGAAAAACTGTTTTTT
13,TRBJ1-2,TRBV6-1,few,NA,CASTIGEGHGYTF,TGTGCCAGCACCATAGGGGAGGGGCATGGCTACACCTTC
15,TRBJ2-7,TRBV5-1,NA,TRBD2,CASSPLAATAYEQYF,TGCGCCAGCAGTCCGCTAGCGGCGACAGCCTACGAGCAGTACTTC
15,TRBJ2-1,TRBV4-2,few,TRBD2,CASSQDTSGYNEQFF,TGTGCCAGCAGCCAAGACACTAGCGGGTACAATGAGCAGTTCTTC
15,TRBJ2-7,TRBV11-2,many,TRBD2,CASSKTSGFSYEQYF,TGTGCCAGCAGCAAGACTAGCGGTTTCTCCTACGAGCAGTACTTC
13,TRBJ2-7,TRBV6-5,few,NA,CASSYRERGEQYF,TGTGCCAGCAGTTACAGAGAGCGCGGGGAGCAGTACTTC
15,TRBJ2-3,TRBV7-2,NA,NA,CASSALRERWDTQYF,TGTGCCAGCAGCGCCCTCCGGGAGCGGTGGGATACGCAGTATTTT
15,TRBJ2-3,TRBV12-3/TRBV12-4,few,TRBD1,CASSLPGTGTDTQYF,TGTGCCAGCAGTTTACCGGGGACAGGCACAGATACGCAGTATTTT
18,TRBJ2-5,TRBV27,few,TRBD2,CASSPSGTSGRSRETQYF,TGTGCCAGCAGTCCATCAGGGACTAGCGGGAGGTCGAGGGAGACCCAGTACTTC
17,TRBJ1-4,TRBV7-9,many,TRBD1,CASSLWTGGRANEKLFF,TGTGCCAGCAGCCTCTGGACAGGGGGCAGGGCTAATGAAAAACTGTTTTTT
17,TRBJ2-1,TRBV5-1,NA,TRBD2,CASSLKNSGGGGNEQFF,TGCGCCAGCAGCTTAAAGAATAGCGGCGGGGGTGGGAATGAGCAGTTCTTC
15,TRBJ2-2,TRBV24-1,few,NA,CATSEGTSNTGELFF,TGTGCCACCAGTGAAGGGACGTCGAACACCGGGGAGCTGTTTTTT
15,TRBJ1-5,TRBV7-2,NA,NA,CASSIGGLSNQPQHF,TGTGCCAGCAGCATAGGGGGTCTTAGCAATCAGCCCCAGCATTTT
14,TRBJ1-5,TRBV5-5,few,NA,CASSLQFFGQPQHF,NA
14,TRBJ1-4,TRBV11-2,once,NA,CASSLDLNNEKLFF,TGTGCCAGCAGCTTAGATTTAAATAACGAAAAACTGTTTTTT
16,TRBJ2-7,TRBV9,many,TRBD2,CASSVEAGGPVYEQYF,TGTGCCAGCAGCGTAGAAGCGGGAGGGCCTGTCTACGAGCAGTACTTC
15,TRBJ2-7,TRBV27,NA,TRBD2,CASSVGSGRVYEQYF,TGTGCCAGCAGCGTAGGAAGCGGGAGAGTCTACGAGCAGTACTTC
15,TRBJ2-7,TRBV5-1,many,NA,CASSLDPNKAYEQYF,TGCGCCAGCAGCTTGGACCCTAATAAGGCCTACGAGCAGTACTTC
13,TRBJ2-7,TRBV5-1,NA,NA,CASSSGGAVEQYF,TGCGCCAGCAGCTCCGGAGGGGCAGTCGAGCAGTACTTC
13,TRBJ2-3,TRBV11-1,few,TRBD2,CASSGRDTDTQYF,TGTGCCAGCAGCGGGAGGGACACAGATACGCAGTATTTT
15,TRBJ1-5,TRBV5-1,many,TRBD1,CASSPGQGWNQPQHF,TGCGCCAGCAGCCCGGGACAGGGGTGGAATCAGCCCCAGCATTTT
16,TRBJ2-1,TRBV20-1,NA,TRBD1,CSARKLGTGYLNEQFF,TGCAGTGCTAGAAAGTTAGGGACAGGGTATCTAAATGAGCAGTTCTTC
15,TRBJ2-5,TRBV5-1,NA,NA,CASTIGQRIRETQYF,TGCGCCAGCACAATTGGTCAACGGATTAGGGAGACCCAGTACTTC
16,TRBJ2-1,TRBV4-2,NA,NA,CASSQDPGNNYNEQFF,TGTGCCAGCAGCCAAGATCCGGGTAATAACTACAATGAGCAGTTCTTC
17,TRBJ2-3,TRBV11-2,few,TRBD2,CASSLGTSGRASDTQYF,TGTGCCAGCAGCTTAGGAACTAGCGGGAGGGCCTCAGATACGCAGTATTTT